This paragraph reports one T cell receptor beta chain. Its target is not known. Unstimulated regulatory T cells (CD4+CD25+CD127-), CD4+CD25- non-regulatory cells, CD4 and CD8 cells were FACS-sorted from thawed PBMCs. This specimen belongs to a study of Tregs in tolerant kidney transplant recipients. This CDR3 spans 13 amino acids. The ends were cut back, 3 bases at V and 3 bases at J, with 8 bases in the middle. CDR1 is SGHRS, CDR2 YFSETQ, per germline. Libraries were prepared by immunoSEQ multiplex PCR; TCRdb keeps only in-frame clonotypes and omits some of them. The sample includes under 85,000 clones, roughly nine tenths of them seen just once. Study outcomes and limitations: Few patients were studied, so findings need validation in larger groups. Nucleotide sequences could not be compared across some patients' samples due to primer changes.

The chain is built from TRBV5-1 and TRBJ2-3; no definite D call. The TCR originated in a human donor who received a combined kidney and bone marrow transplant. The sequences come from CD4+ T cells from blood, collected before the transplant. The CDR3 bases are TGCGCCAGCAGCTATCCGTCGACAGATACGCAGTATTTT. It translates to CASSYPSTDTQYF.